The text below deals with one T cell receptor beta chain. The data stem from a study of cytomegalovirus exposure and HLA in healthy donors. Germline CDR1 SGHAT, CDR2 FQNNGV. The CDR3 loop spans 15 amino acids. Trimming cost V 4 bases and J 5 bases; bases outside gene matches: 7. The primer mix had 60 Vbeta and 13 Jbeta primers. The protocol was immunoSEQ multiplex PCR, while the TCRdb copy is restricted to in-frame clones and leaves out a portion. The table lists under 150,000 clones, 60% to 85% of them singletons. Input material: PBMCs. The chain links TRBV11-2 to TRBJ2-3; 9 bases align to TRBD1. The TCR originated in a man aged 18 to 29 in good health and CMV-seronegative. The CDR3 DNA is TGTGCCAGCAGCTCCTACAGGGGGCGTGGAGATACGCAGTATTTT. Encoded protein: CASSSYRGRGDTQYF.